The present entry profiles one T cell receptor (beta chain) with its context. The antigen remains unidentified. This record belongs to a study of vaccination effects on CD4 cells after COVID-19. On the study more broadly: The median interval between the second dose and post-vaccine sampling was 72 days.

Study-wide results and caveats: Vaccine-induced clones in healthy vaccinees cross-reacted with common cold coronaviruses in only 1 of 255 cases.

Once cultured for roughly nine days, the cells underwent separation to obtain CD4+ T cells. The vaccine given was either BNT162b2 or mRNA-1273, in two doses. In the cultures, half the medium was exchanged for IL-2 medium on days 3 and 7. CDR3 size: 15 residues. Germline-derived CDR1 and CDR2 are KGHSH and LQKENI. V lost 5 bases and J 3 bases, leaving 16 bases between the germline ends. Some clones are missing from TCRdb's copy, which holds only in-frame ones; the method was immunoSEQ multiplex PCR. Found here are 45,000 or so clones, 55% to 75% of them singletons; the top ten hold 6.5% to 7.5%. The clonotype comes from a human donor who received a COVID-19 vaccine. The V gene is TRBV18, the J gene TRBJ1-1; weak D call: TRBD1 (6 bases). The sample here was CD4+ T cells from PBMCs cultured without peptide, taken after COVID-19 vaccination. CDR3 sequence: CASSANRVYDTEAFF. The CDR3 DNA reads TGTGCCAGCTCAGCGAACAGGGTGTACGACACTGAAGCTTTCTTT. The variable domain in full, completed from reference TRBV18 and TRBJ1-1, reads NAGVMQNPRHLVRRRGQEARLRCSPMKGHSHVYWYRQLPEEGLKFMVYLQKENIIDESGMPKERFSAEFPKEGPSILRIQQVVRGDSAAYFCASSANRVYDTEAFFGQGTRLTVV.